This T cell receptor beta chain was profiled in a study of metastatic and nonmetastatic thyroid tumors. In the study overall: Thyroid patients, malignant and benign, had repertoires compared across blood and tumor or nodule tissue.

Study results and caveats: As reported, TCR beta diversity in blood and tumor was significantly higher in malignant thyroid tumors than in benign nodules.

This clone was detected a few times. What it recognizes is unknown. The junction and the germline gene differ at one end; a read error may be behind it. As handled by the study authors: A distant-metastasis classifier for papillary thyroid cancer was built using CDR3 differences across clinicopathological groups. Using MiXCR, TCRdb reanalyzed the PCR reads. TCRdb, not the authors, supplied the V and J calls. The sample lists about 64,000 clones; just over 4% were seen once. All patients were treatment-naive before thyroid surgery. There are 13 residues in the CDR3. The V gene's germline CDR1 is MNHNS and CDR2 SASEGT.

The sequence was obtained from a female donor with papillary thyroid cancer or a benign thyroid nodule (not recorded which). Some clones in this sample may be carry-over from other donors' samples. Specimen: blood. The genes are TRBV6-1 and TRBJ2-7, with no clear D. CDR3 sequence (DNA): TGCGCCAGCATGGGCTCTAGCTCCTACGAGCAGTACTTC. Its translation: CASMGSSSYEQYF.